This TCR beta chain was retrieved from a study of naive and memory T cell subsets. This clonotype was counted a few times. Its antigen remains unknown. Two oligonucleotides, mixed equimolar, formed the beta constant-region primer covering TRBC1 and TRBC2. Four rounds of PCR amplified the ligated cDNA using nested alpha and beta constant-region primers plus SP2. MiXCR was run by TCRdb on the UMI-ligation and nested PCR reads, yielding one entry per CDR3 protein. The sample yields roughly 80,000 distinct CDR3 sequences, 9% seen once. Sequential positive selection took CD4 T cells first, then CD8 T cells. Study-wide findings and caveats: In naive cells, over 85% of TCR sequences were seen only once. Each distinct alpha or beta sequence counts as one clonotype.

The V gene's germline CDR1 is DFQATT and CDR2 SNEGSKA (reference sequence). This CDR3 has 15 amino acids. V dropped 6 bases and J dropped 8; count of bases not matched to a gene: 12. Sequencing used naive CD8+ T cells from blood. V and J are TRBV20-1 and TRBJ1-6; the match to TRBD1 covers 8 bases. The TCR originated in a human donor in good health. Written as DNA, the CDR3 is TGCAGTGCAACCGACACAGGGGGTTATGATTCACCCCTCCACTTT. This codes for CSATDTGGYDSPLHF.